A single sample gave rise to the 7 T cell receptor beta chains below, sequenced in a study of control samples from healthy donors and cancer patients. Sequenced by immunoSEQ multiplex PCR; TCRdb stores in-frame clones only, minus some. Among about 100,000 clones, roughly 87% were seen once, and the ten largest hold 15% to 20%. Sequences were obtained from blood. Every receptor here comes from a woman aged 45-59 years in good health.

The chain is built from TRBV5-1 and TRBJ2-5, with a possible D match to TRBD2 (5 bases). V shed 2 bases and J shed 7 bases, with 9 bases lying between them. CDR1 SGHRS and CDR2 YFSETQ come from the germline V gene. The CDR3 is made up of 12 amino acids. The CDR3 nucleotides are TGCGCCAGCAGCTTAGAGGGCGGGACCCAGTACTTC. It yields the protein CASSLEGGTQYF.

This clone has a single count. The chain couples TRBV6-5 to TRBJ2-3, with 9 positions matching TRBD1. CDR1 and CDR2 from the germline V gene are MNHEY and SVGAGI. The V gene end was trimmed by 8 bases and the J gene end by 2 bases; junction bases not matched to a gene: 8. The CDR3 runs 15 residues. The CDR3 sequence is CASARQGVATDTQYF. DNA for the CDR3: TGTGCCAGCGCCCGACAGGGGGTGGCCACAGATACGCAGTATTTT.

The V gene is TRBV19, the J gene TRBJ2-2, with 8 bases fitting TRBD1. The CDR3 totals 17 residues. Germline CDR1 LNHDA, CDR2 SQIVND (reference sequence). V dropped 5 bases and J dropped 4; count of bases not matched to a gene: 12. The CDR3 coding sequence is TGTGCCAGTAGTCCAAGACCGGGACAGGATTTCACCGGGGAGCTGTTTTTT. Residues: CASSPRPGQDFTGELFF.

The CDR3 reads CASSFLTNRAGYTF. CDR3 sequence (DNA): TGTGCCAGCAGCTTCCTAACAAACAGGGCTGGCTACACCTTC. The genes are TRBV7-2 and TRBJ1-2, with a tentative D call TRBD1 (6 bases). The germline V gene encodes CDR1 SGHTA and CDR2 FQGNSA. The germline V and J ends were trimmed by 3 bases and 7 bases, with 15 bases remaining between them. This CDR3 region has 14 residues.

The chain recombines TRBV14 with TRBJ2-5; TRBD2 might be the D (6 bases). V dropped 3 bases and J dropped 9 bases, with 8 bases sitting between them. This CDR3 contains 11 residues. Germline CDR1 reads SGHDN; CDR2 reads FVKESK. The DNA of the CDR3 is TGTGCCAGCAGCCATGGAGGGGCCCAGTACTTC. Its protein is CASSHGGAQYF.

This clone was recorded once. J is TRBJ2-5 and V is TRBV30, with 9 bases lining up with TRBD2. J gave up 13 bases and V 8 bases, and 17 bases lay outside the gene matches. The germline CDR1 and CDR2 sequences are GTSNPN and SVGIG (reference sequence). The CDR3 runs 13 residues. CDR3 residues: CAGTVYAAGGRYF. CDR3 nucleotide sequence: TGTGCCGGGACTGTCTACGCGGCGGGGGGGCGGTACTTC.

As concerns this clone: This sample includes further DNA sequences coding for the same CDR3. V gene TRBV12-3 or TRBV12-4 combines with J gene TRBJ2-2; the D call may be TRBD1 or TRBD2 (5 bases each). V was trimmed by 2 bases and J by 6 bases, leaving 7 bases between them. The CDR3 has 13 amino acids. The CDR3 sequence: CASSLQGAGELFF. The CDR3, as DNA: TGTGCCAGCAGTTTACAGGGAGCCGGGGAGCTGTTTTTT.